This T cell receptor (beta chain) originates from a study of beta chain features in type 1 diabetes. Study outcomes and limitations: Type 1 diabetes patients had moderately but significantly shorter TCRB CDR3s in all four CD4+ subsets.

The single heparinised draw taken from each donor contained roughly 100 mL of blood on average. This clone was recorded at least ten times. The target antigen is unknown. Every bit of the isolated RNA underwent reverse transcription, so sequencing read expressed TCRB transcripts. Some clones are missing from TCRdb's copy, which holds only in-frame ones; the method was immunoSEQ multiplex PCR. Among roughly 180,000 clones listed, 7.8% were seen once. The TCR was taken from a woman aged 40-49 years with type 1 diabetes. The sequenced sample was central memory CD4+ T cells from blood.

CDR3 nucleotides: TGCAGCGTGGCCCCACTAGCGGGAGCCTTTACGCAGTATTTT. It encodes CSVAPLAGAFTQYF. The V gene is TRBV29-1, the J gene TRBJ2-3, with TRBD2 identical over 11 bases. The V gene's germline CDR1 is SQVTM and CDR2 ANQGSEA. This CDR3 contains 14 residues. Trimming cost V 6 bases and J 8 bases; bases outside gene matches: 10.